Listed below are T cell receptor beta chains from one sample, sequenced in a study of T-cell memory formation after mild COVID-19. MiXCR, applied by TCRdb to the 5' RACE reads, yields one record per CDR3 protein. This sample has 550,000 to 600,000 distinct CDR3 sequences; 20% to 25% occur once, and the top ten carry roughly 8.3%. Sequenced sample: PBMCs or a T cell subset sorted from them (not recorded which). The receptor source for this set is an adult woman who had mild COVID-19 (a few samples of this study predate the infection). Cell type and time point are not known. Each CDR3 is given with its conserved first and last residue. The order of the fields is V gene, clone size, D gene, J gene, CDR3 DNA, CDR3 protein. D genes are given only for firm matches. Some rows have no size entry. The others give once, few or many, or a class for an expanded clone.

V gene: TRBV5-6; clone size: .; D gene: .; J gene: TRBJ2-7; CDR3 DNA: TGTGCCAGCAGTCCACACACAGGCTCCTACGAGCAGTACTTC; CDR3 protein: CASSPHTGSYEQYF
V gene: TRBV12-3/TRBV12-4; clone size: .; D gene: .; J gene: TRBJ2-5; CDR3 DNA: TGTGCCAGCAGTTTCTTCCCTAGAGTCCCTTGGGCCCAGTACTTC; CDR3 protein: CASSFFPRVPWAQYF
V gene: TRBV7-9; clone size: many; D gene: TRBD1; J gene: TRBJ2-7; CDR3 DNA: TGTGCCAGCAGCTTAGCCGGACAGGGGACCTACGAGCAGTACTTC; CDR3 protein: CASSLAGQGTYEQYF
V gene: TRBV4-3; clone size: few; D gene: .; J gene: TRBJ2-7; CDR3 DNA: TGCGCCAGCAGCCAAGACTCAGCCAGTTCCTACGAGCAGTACTTC; CDR3 protein: CASSQDSASSYEQYF
V gene: TRBV6-4; clone size: .; D gene: .; J gene: TRBJ2-1; CDR3 DNA: TGTGCCAGCAGTGACTCGAGATTTCGGGAGCAGTTCTTC; CDR3 protein: CASSDSRFREQFF
V gene: TRBV21-1; clone size: few; D gene: .; J gene: TRBJ2-7; CDR3 DNA: TGTGCCAGCAGCTTCCCCGCATACTCCTACGAGCAGTACTTC; CDR3 protein: CASSFPAYSYEQYF
V gene: TRBV5-1; clone size: few; D gene: TRBD2; J gene: TRBJ2-2; CDR3 DNA: TGCGCCAGCAGCTTCCTAGCGGGAGGAAACACCGGGGAGCTGTTTTTT; CDR3 protein: CASSFLAGGNTGELFF
V gene: TRBV2; clone size: few; D gene: .; J gene: TRBJ2-7; CDR3 DNA: TGTGCCAGCAGCAGGGTCAGCTCCTACGAGCAGTACTTC; CDR3 protein: CASSRVSSYEQYF
V gene: TRBV12-3/TRBV12-4; clone size: .; D gene: TRBD1; J gene: TRBJ2-1; CDR3 DNA: TGTGCCAGCAGTTCTCTGGGACAGGGGTACAATGAGCAGTTCTTC; CDR3 protein: CASSSLGQGYNEQFF
V gene: TRBV7-9; clone size: few; D gene: TRBD1; J gene: TRBJ2-5; CDR3 DNA: TGTGCCAGCAGCTTACCGACAGGGCGAGAGACCCAGTACTTC; CDR3 protein: CASSLPTGRETQYF
V gene: TRBV7-2; clone size: few; D gene: TRBD1; J gene: TRBJ2-7; CDR3 DNA: TGTGCCAGCAGCTTATTGGGACAGGGCTTCTTCGGAGAGCAGTACTTC; CDR3 protein: CASSLLGQGFFGEQYF
V gene: TRBV20-1; clone size: many; D gene: .; J gene: TRBJ1-1; CDR3 DNA: TGCAGTGCTAGGTTTGGGGGGTTC; CDR3 protein: CSARFGGF
V gene: TRBV3-1; clone size: .; D gene: .; J gene: TRBJ2-1; CDR3 DNA: TGTGCCAGCAGCCAATCTAGCGTCGGTCGCAATGAGCAGTTCTTC; CDR3 protein: CASSQSSVGRNEQFF
V gene: TRBV29-1; clone size: .; D gene: .; J gene: TRBJ2-5; CDR3 DNA: TGCAGCGTTGAACCTCGACAGGTTGAGACCCAGTACTTC; CDR3 protein: CSVEPRQVETQYF
V gene: TRBV12-3/TRBV12-4; clone size: .; D gene: .; J gene: TRBJ1-2; CDR3 DNA: TGTGCCAGCACCTTCGGGAGGGGGGCGCAAGGCTACACCTTC; CDR3 protein: CASTFGRGAQGYTF
V gene: TRBV18; clone size: .; D gene: .; J gene: TRBJ2-1; CDR3 DNA: TGTGCCAGCTCACCAAAACAGTCCTACAATGAGCAGTTCTTC; CDR3 protein: CASSPKQSYNEQFF
V gene: TRBV12-3/TRBV12-4; clone size: few; D gene: .; J gene: TRBJ2-6; CDR3 DNA: TGTGCCAGCAGTCCGTCCTTCGGGGCCAACGTCCTGACTTTC; CDR3 protein: CASSPSFGANVLTF
V gene: TRBV4-2; clone size: .; D gene: TRBD2; J gene: TRBJ2-7; CDR3 DNA: TGTGCCAGCAGCCATGCTACTAGCGTTAGCTCCTACGAGCAGTACTTC; CDR3 protein: CASSHATSVSSYEQYF
V gene: TRBV12-3/TRBV12-4; clone size: .; D gene: .; J gene: TRBJ1-1; CDR3 DNA: TGTGCCAGCACCCAATATCGGGGTGAAGCTTTCTTT; CDR3 protein: CASTQYRGEAFF
V gene: TRBV2; clone size: .; D gene: .; J gene: TRBJ1-1; CDR3 DNA: TGTGCCAGCAAGCCAGGGCCGAACACTGAAGCTTTCTTT; CDR3 protein: CASKPGPNTEAFF
V gene: TRBV5-1; clone size: few; D gene: .; J gene: TRBJ1-1; CDR3 DNA: TGCGCCAGCAGCTTGCCAAGGGCCACTGAAGCTTTCTTT; CDR3 protein: CASSLPRATEAFF
V gene: TRBV5-6; clone size: .; D gene: .; J gene: TRBJ1-5; CDR3 DNA: TGTGCCAGCAGCTTGGCGAACCGACGGTCAGGGGAGGGACAGCCCCAGCATTTT; CDR3 protein: CASSLANRRSGEGQPQHF
V gene: TRBV29-1; clone size: few; D gene: .; J gene: TRBJ2-5; CDR3 DNA: TGCAGCGTTGAAGATCCCTACTTCCAAGAGACCCAGTACTTC; CDR3 protein: CSVEDPYFQETQYF
V gene: TRBV7-9; clone size: .; D gene: TRBD2; J gene: TRBJ2-3; CDR3 DNA: TGTGCCAGCAGCTCGGCGGGGGACTCTCCCAGATATACGCAGTATTTT; CDR3 protein: CASSSAGDSPRYTQYF
V gene: TRBV20-1; clone size: few; D gene: .; J gene: TRBJ2-5; CDR3 DNA: TGCAGTGCATCGACCGCGGACCCCCGGGAGACCCAGTACTTC; CDR3 protein: CSASTADPRETQYF
V gene: TRBV12-3/TRBV12-4; clone size: few; D gene: .; J gene: TRBJ2-5; CDR3 DNA: TGTGCCAGCAGTTCTACTCCGGGACACTCCTCGGACCAGTACTTC; CDR3 protein: CASSSTPGHSSDQYF
V gene: TRBV7-8; clone size: .; D gene: TRBD1; J gene: TRBJ2-7; CDR3 DNA: TGTGCCAGCAGACCGGGACAGGGGATGAGAGAGCAGTACTTC; CDR3 protein: CASRPGQGMREQYF
V gene: TRBV5-1; clone size: .; D gene: TRBD1; J gene: TRBJ2-7; CDR3 DNA: TGCGCCAGCAGCTGGGGACAGGGATTCAGCTACGAGCAGTACTTC; CDR3 protein: CASSWGQGFSYEQYF
V gene: TRBV7-2; clone size: .; D gene: .; J gene: TRBJ1-1; CDR3 DNA: TGTGCCAGCAGCTTTGGTCCCCGCGGCACTGAAGCTTTCTTT; CDR3 protein: CASSFGPRGTEAFF
V gene: TRBV18; clone size: many; D gene: TRBD2; J gene: TRBJ2-3; CDR3 DNA: TGTGCCAGCTCACCACCGACTAGCGGGAGGAGAACAGATACGCAGTATTTT; CDR3 protein: CASSPPTSGRRTDTQYF
V gene: TRBV9; clone size: .; D gene: .; J gene: TRBJ1-4; CDR3 DNA: TGTGCCAGCAGCGTAGAGTCAGGTCCGAGTGAAAAACTGTTTTTT; CDR3 protein: CASSVESGPSEKLFF
V gene: TRBV13; clone size: .; D gene: .; J gene: TRBJ2-7; CDR3 DNA: TGTGCCAGCAGCTTAAGGCTTTCGCTCGCCTACGAGCAGTACTTC; CDR3 protein: CASSLRLSLAYEQYF
V gene: TRBV12-3/TRBV12-4; clone size: few; D gene: .; J gene: TRBJ2-7; CDR3 DNA: TGTGCCAGCAAAATATACGGGTGGTACGAGCAGTACTTC; CDR3 protein: CASKIYGWYEQYF
V gene: TRBV2; clone size: .; D gene: .; J gene: TRBJ2-2; CDR3 DNA: TGTGCCAGCAGTGAGGCGGGGACGAGTACCGGGGAGCTGTTTTTT; CDR3 protein: CASSEAGTSTGELFF
V gene: TRBV4-2; clone size: .; D gene: .; J gene: TRBJ1-6; CDR3 DNA: TGTGCCAGCAGCCAAGAGCATACGAAGGGTAATTCACCCCTCCACTTT; CDR3 protein: CASSQEHTKGNSPLHF
V gene: TRBV19; clone size: few; D gene: .; J gene: TRBJ1-2; CDR3 DNA: TGTGCCAGTACCCCATTCCGGGACGCGTTCGATGGCTACACCTTC; CDR3 protein: CASTPFRDAFDGYTF